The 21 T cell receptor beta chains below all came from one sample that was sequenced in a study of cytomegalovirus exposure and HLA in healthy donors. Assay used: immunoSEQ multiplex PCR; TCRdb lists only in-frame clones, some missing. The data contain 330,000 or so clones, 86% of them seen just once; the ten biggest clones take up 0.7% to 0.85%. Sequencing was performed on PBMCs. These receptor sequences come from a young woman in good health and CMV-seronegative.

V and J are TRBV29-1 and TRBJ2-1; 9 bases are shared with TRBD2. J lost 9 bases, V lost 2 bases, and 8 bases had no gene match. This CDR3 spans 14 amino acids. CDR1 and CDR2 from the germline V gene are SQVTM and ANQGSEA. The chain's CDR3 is CSVEQSGRLLEQFF. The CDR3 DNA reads TGCAGCGTTGAACAGAGCGGGAGGTTACTTGAGCAGTTCTTC.

The chain's CDR3 is CASSLTSGSSYNEQFF. The CDR3 bases are TGTGCCAGCAGTTTAACTAGCGGGAGCTCCTACAATGAGCAGTTCTTC. J is TRBJ2-1 and V is TRBV27, with 11 bases identical to TRBD2. CDR1 and CDR2 from the germline V gene are MNHEY and SMNVEV (reference sequence). The length of the CDR3 is 16 residues. Unmatched junction bases numbered 0, after V lost 2 bases and J lost 0 bases.

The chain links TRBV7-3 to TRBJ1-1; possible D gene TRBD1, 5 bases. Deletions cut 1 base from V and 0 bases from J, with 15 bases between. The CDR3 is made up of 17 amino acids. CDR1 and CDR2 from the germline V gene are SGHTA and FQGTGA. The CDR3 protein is CASSLIPSGRVNTEAFF. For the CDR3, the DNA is TGTGCCAGCAGCTTAATTCCGTCGGGCAGGGTGAACACTGAAGCTTTCTTT.

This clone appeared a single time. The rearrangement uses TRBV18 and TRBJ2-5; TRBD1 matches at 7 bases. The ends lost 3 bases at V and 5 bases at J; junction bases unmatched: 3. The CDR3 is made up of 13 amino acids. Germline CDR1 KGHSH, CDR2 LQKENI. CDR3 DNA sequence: TGTGCCAGCTCACCTAACAGGGGTGAGACCCAGTACTTC. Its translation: CASSPNRGETQYF.

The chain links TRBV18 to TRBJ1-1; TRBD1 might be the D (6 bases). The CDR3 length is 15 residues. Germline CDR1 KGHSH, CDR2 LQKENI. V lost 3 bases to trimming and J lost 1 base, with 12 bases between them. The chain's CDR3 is CASSPTLQGNTEAFF. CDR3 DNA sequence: TGTGCCAGCTCACCTACTTTACAGGGGAACACTGAAGCTTTCTTT.

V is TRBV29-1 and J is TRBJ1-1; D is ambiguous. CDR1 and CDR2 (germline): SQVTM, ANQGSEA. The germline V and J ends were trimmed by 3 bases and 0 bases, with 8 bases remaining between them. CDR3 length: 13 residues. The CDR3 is CSVDRFMNTEAFF. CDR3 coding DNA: TGCAGCGTTGACAGATTCATGAACACTGAAGCTTTCTTT.

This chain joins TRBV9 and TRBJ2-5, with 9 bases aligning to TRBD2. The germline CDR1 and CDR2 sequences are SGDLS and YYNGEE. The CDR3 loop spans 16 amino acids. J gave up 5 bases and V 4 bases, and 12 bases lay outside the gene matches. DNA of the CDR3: TGTGCCAGCAGCCCCCGTGCGGGAGGGAGCGTGGAGACCCAGTACTTC. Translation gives CASSPRAGGSVETQYF. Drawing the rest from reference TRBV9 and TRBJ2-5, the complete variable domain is DSGVTQTPKHLITATGQRVTLRCSPRSGDLSVYWYQQSLDQGLQFLIQYYNGEERAKGNILERFSAQQFPDLHSELNLSSLELGDSALYFCASSPRAGGSVETQYFGPGTRLLVL.

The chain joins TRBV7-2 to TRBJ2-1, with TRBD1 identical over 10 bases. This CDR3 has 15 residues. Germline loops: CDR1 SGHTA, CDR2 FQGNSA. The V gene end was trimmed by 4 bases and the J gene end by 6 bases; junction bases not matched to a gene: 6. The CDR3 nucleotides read TGTGCCAGCAGCTCCGCCGGGACAGGGGCCAATGAGCAGTTCTTC. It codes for CASSSAGTGANEQFF.

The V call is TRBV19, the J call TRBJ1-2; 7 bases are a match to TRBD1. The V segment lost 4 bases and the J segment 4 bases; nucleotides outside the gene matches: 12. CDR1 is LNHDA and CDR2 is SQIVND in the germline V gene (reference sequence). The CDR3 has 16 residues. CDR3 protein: CASSTGTPQGGYGYTF. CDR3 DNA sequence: TGTGCCAGTAGTACCGGGACTCCCCAGGGGGGCTATGGCTACACCTTC.

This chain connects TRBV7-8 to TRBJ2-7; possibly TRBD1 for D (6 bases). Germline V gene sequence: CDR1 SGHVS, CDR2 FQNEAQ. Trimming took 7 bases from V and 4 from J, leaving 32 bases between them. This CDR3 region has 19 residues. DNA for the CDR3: TGTGCCAGCACTTTACCCCGATTTAGAACAGGGTCCCTACGGTACGAGCAGTACTTC. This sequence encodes CASTLPRFRTGSLRYEQYF.

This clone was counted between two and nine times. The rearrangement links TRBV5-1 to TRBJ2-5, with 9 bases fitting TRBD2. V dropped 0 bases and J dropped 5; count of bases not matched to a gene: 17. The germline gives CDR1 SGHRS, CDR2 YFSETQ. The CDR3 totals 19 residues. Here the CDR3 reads CASSLDPGVAGAPQETQYF. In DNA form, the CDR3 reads TGCGCCAGCAGCTTGGATCCGGGCGTAGCGGGAGCCCCCCAGGAGACCCAGTACTTC.

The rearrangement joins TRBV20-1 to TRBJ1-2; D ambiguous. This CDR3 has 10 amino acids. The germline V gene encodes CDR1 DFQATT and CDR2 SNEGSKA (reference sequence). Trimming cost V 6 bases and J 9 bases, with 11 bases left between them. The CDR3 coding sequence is TGCAGTGCCCCTGGGCCGAGCTACACCTTC. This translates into CSAPGPSYTF.

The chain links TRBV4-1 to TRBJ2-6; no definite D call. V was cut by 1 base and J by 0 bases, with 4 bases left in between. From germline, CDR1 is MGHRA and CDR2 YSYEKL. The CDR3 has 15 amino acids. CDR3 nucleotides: TGCGCCAGCAGCCAAGTTCACTCTGGGGCCAACGTCCTGACTTTC. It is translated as CASSQVHSGANVLTF.

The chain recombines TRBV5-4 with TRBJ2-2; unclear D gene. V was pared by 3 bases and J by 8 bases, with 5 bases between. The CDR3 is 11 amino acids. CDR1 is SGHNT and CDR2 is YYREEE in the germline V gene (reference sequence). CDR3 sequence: CASSSLGELFF. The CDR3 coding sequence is TGTGCCAGCAGCTCCCTTGGGGAGCTGTTTTTT.

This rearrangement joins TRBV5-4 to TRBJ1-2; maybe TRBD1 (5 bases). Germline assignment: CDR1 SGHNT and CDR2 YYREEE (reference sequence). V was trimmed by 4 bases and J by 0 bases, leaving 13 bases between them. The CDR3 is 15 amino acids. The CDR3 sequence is CASSVDSTANYGYTF. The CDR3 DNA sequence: TGTGCCAGCAGCGTTGACAGTACAGCTAACTATGGCTACACCTTC.

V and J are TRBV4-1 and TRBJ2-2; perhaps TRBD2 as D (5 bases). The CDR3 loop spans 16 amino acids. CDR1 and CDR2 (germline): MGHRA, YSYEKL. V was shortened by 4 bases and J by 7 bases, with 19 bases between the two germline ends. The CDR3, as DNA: TGCGCCAGCAGCCCCAGAGCCGGAGGTCTGGACGGGGAGCTGTTTTTT. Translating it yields CASSPRAGGLDGELFF.

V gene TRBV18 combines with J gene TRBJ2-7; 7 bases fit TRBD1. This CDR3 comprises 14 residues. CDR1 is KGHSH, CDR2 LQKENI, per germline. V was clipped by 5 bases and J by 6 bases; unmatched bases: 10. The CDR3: CASSSSTGRGEQYF. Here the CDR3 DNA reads TGTGCCAGCTCATCCTCGACAGGGCGCGGCGAGCAGTACTTC.

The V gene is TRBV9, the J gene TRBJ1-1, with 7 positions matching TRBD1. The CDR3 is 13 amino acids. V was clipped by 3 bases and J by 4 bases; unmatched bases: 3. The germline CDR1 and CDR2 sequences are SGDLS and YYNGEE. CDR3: CASSGGQFTEAFF. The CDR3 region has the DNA TGTGCCAGCAGCGGGGGACAGTTCACTGAAGCTTTCTTT. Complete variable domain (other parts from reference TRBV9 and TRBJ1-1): DSGVTQTPKHLITATGQRVTLRCSPRSGDLSVYWYQQSLDQGLQFLIQYYNGEERAKGNILERFSAQQFPDLHSELNLSSLELGDSALYFCASSGGQFTEAFFGQGTRLTVV.

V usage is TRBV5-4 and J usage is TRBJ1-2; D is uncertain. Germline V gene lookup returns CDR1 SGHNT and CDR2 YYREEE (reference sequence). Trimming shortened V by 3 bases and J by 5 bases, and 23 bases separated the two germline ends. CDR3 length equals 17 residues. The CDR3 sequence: CASSSNRFDGSQYGYTF. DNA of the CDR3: TGTGCCAGCAGCTCAAATCGATTCGACGGGAGCCAGTATGGCTACACCTTC.

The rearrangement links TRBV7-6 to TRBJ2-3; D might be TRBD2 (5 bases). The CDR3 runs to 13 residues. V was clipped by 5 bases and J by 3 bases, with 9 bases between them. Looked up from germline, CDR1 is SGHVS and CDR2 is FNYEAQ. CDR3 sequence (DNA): TGTGCCAGCAGCACCCCGGGAACAGATACGCAGTATTTT. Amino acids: CASSTPGTDTQYF. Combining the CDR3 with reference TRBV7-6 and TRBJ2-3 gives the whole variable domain GAGVSQSPRYKVTKRGQDVALRCDPISGHVSLYWYRQALGQGPEFLTYFNYEAQQDKSGLPNDRFSAERPEGSISTLTIQRTEQRDSAMYRCASSTPGTDTQYFGPGTRLTVL.

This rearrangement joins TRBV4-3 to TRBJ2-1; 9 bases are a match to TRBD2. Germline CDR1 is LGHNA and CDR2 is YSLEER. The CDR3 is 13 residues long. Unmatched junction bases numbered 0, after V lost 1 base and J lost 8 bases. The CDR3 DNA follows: TGCGCCAGCAGCCAAGGACTAGCGGATGAGCAGTTCTTC. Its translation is CASSQGLADEQFF.